This is a list of T cell receptor beta chains from one sample in a study of identical twins. TCRdb re-called the 5' RACE reads with MiXCR, one entry per CDR3 protein. The sample contains 640,000 or so distinct CDR3 sequences, roughly 6% of which appear only once. Sequencing was performed on naive T cells sorted from blood. These TCRs come from a man between 18 and 29 years old in good health. CDR3s leave out the opening cysteine and the closing phenylalanine or tryptophan. Each record gives: V gene, J gene, CDR3 length, CDR3 protein.

v_call: TRBV10-3; j_call: TRBJ1-4; cdr3_length: 13; cdr3_aa: AISESKQGGEKLF
v_call: TRBV27; j_call: TRBJ2-1; cdr3_length: 13; cdr3_aa: ASSFTRGPYNEQF
v_call: TRBV15; j_call: TRBJ2-7; cdr3_length: 13; cdr3_aa: ATSRDKAGGREQY
v_call: TRBV7-6; j_call: TRBJ2-3; cdr3_length: 12; cdr3_aa: ASSFSGRMDTQY
v_call: TRBV20-1; j_call: TRBJ2-1; cdr3_length: 9; cdr3_aa: SAKSYNEQF
v_call: TRBV9; j_call: TRBJ2-1; cdr3_length: 14; cdr3_aa: ASSPLGAANYNEQF
v_call: TRBV7-2; j_call: TRBJ1-5; cdr3_length: 13; cdr3_aa: ASSSDRGANQPQH
v_call: TRBV11-3; j_call: TRBJ2-1; cdr3_length: 11; cdr3_aa: ASSEGLHNEQF
v_call: TRBV27; j_call: TRBJ2-7; cdr3_length: 12; cdr3_aa: ASSLVQSAYEQY
v_call: TRBV29-1; j_call: TRBJ1-1; cdr3_length: 12; cdr3_aa: SVTDRGLNTEAF
v_call: TRBV29-1; j_call: TRBJ1-1; cdr3_length: 9; cdr3_aa: SVGTGGFTF
v_call: TRBV6-5; j_call: TRBJ2-3; cdr3_length: 12; cdr3_aa: ASSYSQGSDTQY
v_call: TRBV20-1; j_call: TRBJ1-5; cdr3_length: 11; cdr3_aa: SAPVGGGQPQH
v_call: TRBV7-2; j_call: TRBJ1-6; cdr3_length: 12; cdr3_aa: ASSWKDAGSPLL
v_call: TRBV30; j_call: TRBJ2-1; cdr3_length: 10; cdr3_aa: AWSVQGERQF
v_call: TRBV9; j_call: TRBJ2-3; cdr3_length: 11; cdr3_aa: ASSEAVTDTQY
v_call: TRBV4-2; j_call: TRBJ2-3; cdr3_length: 14; cdr3_aa: ASTHDGGASTDTQY
v_call: TRBV4-3; j_call: TRBJ1-4; cdr3_length: 11; cdr3_aa: ASSQEKGEKLF
v_call: TRBV27; j_call: TRBJ2-2; cdr3_length: 15; cdr3_aa: ASSWAGSGANTGELF
v_call: TRBV5-1; j_call: TRBJ2-1; cdr3_length: 12; cdr3_aa: ASSLGAEGNEQF
v_call: TRBV20-1; j_call: TRBJ2-3; cdr3_length: 13; cdr3_aa: STRTSGRTTDTQY
v_call: TRBV12-3/TRBV12-4; j_call: TRBJ2-1; cdr3_length: 11; cdr3_aa: ASSWRGYNEQF
v_call: TRBV6-5; j_call: TRBJ1-6; cdr3_length: 10; cdr3_aa: ASSYRSTPLH
v_call: TRBV30; j_call: TRBJ1-1; cdr3_length: 11; cdr3_aa: AWSDRGYTEAF
v_call: TRBV2; j_call: TRBJ2-1; cdr3_length: 12; cdr3_aa: ASIGDRFYNEQF
v_call: TRBV7-2; j_call: TRBJ2-2; cdr3_length: 12; cdr3_aa: ASSTLLGTGELF
v_call: TRBV7-6; j_call: TRBJ2-2; cdr3_length: 15; cdr3_aa: ASSLDLRTRHTGELF
v_call: TRBV5-5; j_call: TRBJ2-1; cdr3_length: 11; cdr3_aa: ASGSLSYNEQF
v_call: TRBV20-1; j_call: TRBJ2-7; cdr3_length: 12; cdr3_aa: SAQGEEGAYEQY
v_call: TRBV5-6; j_call: TRBJ2-1; cdr3_length: 13; cdr3_aa: ASSLVWSSYNEQF
v_call: TRBV12-3/TRBV12-4; j_call: TRBJ2-6; cdr3_length: 14; cdr3_aa: ASSWGGSAGANVLT
v_call: TRBV11-3; j_call: TRBJ2-1; cdr3_length: 14; cdr3_aa: ASRGGGGSPYNEQF
v_call: TRBV15; j_call: TRBJ2-1; cdr3_length: 11; cdr3_aa: ATRDRRYNEQF